Presented here are 8 T cell receptor beta chains from one specimen sequenced in a study of T cell responses to AZD1222 COVID-19 vaccine. Sequenced by immunoSEQ multiplex PCR; TCRdb stores in-frame clones only, minus some. The repertoire holds about 76,000 clones, with more than 70% as singletons. Sequencing used peripheral blood, obtained on day 0 of AZD1222 vaccination. All receptors derive from an adult in good health.

The rearrangement links TRBV11-2 to TRBJ1-6; D gene ambiguous. The CDR3 totals 17 residues. Germline CDR1 and CDR2: SGHAT and FQNNGV. Trimming removed 6 bases from V and 0 bases from J, with 15 bases in between. The CDR3: CASRPGRPSSYNSPLHF. The CDR3 DNA sequence: TGTGCCAGCAGGCCTGGACGCCCCAGCTCCTATAATTCACCCCTCCACTTT.

This sequence joins TRBV2 and TRBJ2-2; D perhaps matches TRBD1 (5 bases). With 2 bases removed from V and 7 bases from J, the gap between germline ends came to 8 bases. The germline V gene encodes CDR1 SNHLY and CDR2 FYNNEI. This CDR3 is built from 13 residues. The chain's CDR3 is CASSERGGGELFF. For the CDR3, the DNA is TGTGCCAGCAGTGAAAGGGGCGGCGGGGAGCTGTTTTTT.

V is TRBV2 and J is TRBJ2-7; 11 bases agree with TRBD1. J was trimmed by 6 bases and V by 6 bases; bases with no gene match: 7. Per germline, CDR1 SNHLY and CDR2 FYNNEI. The CDR3 length is 14 residues. The CDR3 loop reads CASSIPDRGLEQYF. CDR3 nucleotides: TGTGCCAGCAGCATCCCGGACAGGGGGCTCGAGCAGTACTTC.

This rearrangement joins TRBV28 to TRBJ2-2; 8 bases match TRBD1. Per germline, CDR1 MDHEN and CDR2 SYDVKM. This CDR3 comprises 17 residues. V shed 5 bases, J shed 5 bases, and the junction held 13 bases outside the gene matches. DNA for the CDR3: TGTGCCAGCAGTATGGACAGGGTGTTAAGGAGGACCGGGGAGCTGTTTTTT. Amino acids: CASSMDRVLRRTGELFF.

V is TRBV10-3 and J is TRBJ2-5; 11 bases are shared with TRBD2. V lost 6 bases, J lost 4 bases, and 13 bases stayed unmatched. CDR1 is ENHRY, CDR2 SYGVKD, per germline. The CDR3 contains 17 residues. As DNA, the CDR3 is TGTGCCATCAGAACCGCCGGGACTAGCGGCGTGGGAGAGACCCAGTACTTC. Its translation is CAIRTAGTSGVGETQYF.

Regarding this clone: One end of the junction is discordant with germline, which a read error may explain. The J gene is TRBJ2-5, the V gene TRBV7-9; 7 nucleotides match TRBD1. The CDR3 extends over 15 amino acids. CDR1 is SEHNR, CDR2 FQNEAQ, per germline (reference sequence). The CDR3 DNA reads TGTGCCAGCAGCTTAGAGGGGGCGGCTCAAGGGACCCAGTACTTC. The encoded protein is CASSLEGAAQGTQYF. The full variable domain, in which reference TRBV7-9 and TRBJ2-5 provide the parts outside the CDR3, is DTGVSQNPRHKITKRGQNVTFRCDPISEHNRLYWYRQTLGQGPEFLTYFQNEAQLEKSRLLSDRFSAERPKGSFSTLEIQRTEQGDSAMYLCASSLEGAAQGTQYFGPGTRLLVL.

This rearrangement joins TRBV7-9 to TRBJ1-2, with D unclear. CDR1 is SEHNR, CDR2 FQNEAQ, per germline (reference sequence). The germline V and J ends were trimmed by 5 bases and 7 bases, with 11 bases remaining between them. The CDR3 length is 12 residues. The CDR3 sequence is CASSDPRGGYTF. The DNA for the CDR3 is TGTGCCAGCAGCGATCCCCGGGGTGGCTACACCTTC.

This clone has just a few counts. This chain joins TRBV6-4 and TRBJ2-1, with 10 bases aligning to TRBD1. Unmatched junction bases numbered 8, after V lost 5 bases and J lost 4 bases. This CDR3 spans 16 amino acids. Germline lookup yields CDR1 MRHNA and CDR2 SNTAGT. This CDR3 is CASSPKTGGAYNEQFF. CDR3 nucleotide sequence: TGTGCCAGCAGTCCTAAGACAGGGGGCGCTTACAATGAGCAGTTCTTC.